These T cell receptor beta chains were read from a single sample in a study of T cells in Graves' hyperthyroidism and ophthalmopathy. TCRdb recomputed calls from the multiplex PCR reads with MiXCR, one row per CDR3 protein. Of about 250,000 distinct CDR3 sequences listed, around 25% were seen once; the top ten hold approximately 32%. Sequenced: blood. The receptors were gathered from a woman between 40 and 55 years old with Graves' ophthalmopathy. The CDR3 runs from the conserved cysteine through the conserved F or W. The D gene is left open where the match is weak. Size is omitted from some rows. Given values are once, few, many or a class for expanded clones.

d_call: NA
clone_size: NA
v_call: TRBV30
j_call: TRBJ2-5
cdr3_aa: CAWSSGQETQYF
cdr3_nt: TGTGCCTGGAGTTCAGGCCAAGAGACCCAGTACTTC

d_call: NA
clone_size: many
v_call: TRBV5-6
j_call: TRBJ1-1
cdr3_aa: CASSLGASGTEAFF
cdr3_nt: TGTGCCAGCAGCTTGGGGGCTTCGGGCACTGAAGCTTTCTTT

d_call: NA
clone_size: many
v_call: TRBV4-1
j_call: TRBJ1-1
cdr3_aa: CASSQGPLNTEAFF
cdr3_nt: TGCGCCAGCAGCCAGGGGCCCCTGAACACTGAAGCTTTCTTT

d_call: NA
clone_size: NA
v_call: TRBV28
j_call: TRBJ2-7
cdr3_aa: CASSNPNSYEQYF
cdr3_nt: TGTGCCAGCAGTAACCCAAACTCCTACGAGCAGTACTTC

d_call: TRBD1
clone_size: many
v_call: TRBV27
j_call: TRBJ2-2
cdr3_aa: CASRPGQGDTGELFF
cdr3_nt: TGTGCCAGCAGGCCTGGACAGGGGGATACCGGGGAGCTGTTTTTT

d_call: NA
clone_size: many
v_call: TRBV20-1
j_call: TRBJ2-5
cdr3_aa: CSARVLEYQETQYF
cdr3_nt: TGCAGTGCTAGAGTACTCGAGTACCAAGAGACCCAGTACTTC

d_call: TRBD2
clone_size: many
v_call: TRBV28
j_call: TRBJ2-5
cdr3_aa: CASSLGREDLQETQYF
cdr3_nt: TGTGCCAGCAGTTTAGGGCGGGAGGACCTCCAAGAGACCCAGTACTTC

d_call: NA
clone_size: many
v_call: TRBV24-1
j_call: TRBJ1-1
cdr3_aa: CATSTGVGEAFF
cdr3_nt: TGTGCCACCAGCACGGGGGTGGGGGAAGCTTTCTTT

d_call: TRBD1
clone_size: NA
v_call: TRBV6-1
j_call: TRBJ1-5
cdr3_aa: CASSPGTGIGNQPQHF
cdr3_nt: TGTGCCAGCAGTCCCGGGACAGGGATCGGCAATCAGCCCCAGCATTTT

d_call: NA
clone_size: NA
v_call: TRBV28
j_call: TRBJ1-1
cdr3_aa: CASSGARGSFTEAFF
cdr3_nt: TGTGCCAGCAGTGGCGCGAGGGGCTCGTTCACTGAAGCTTTCTTT

d_call: NA
clone_size: many
v_call: TRBV10-3
j_call: TRBJ1-2
cdr3_aa: CAISRDPTYGYTF
cdr3_nt: TGTGCCATCAGTAGGGACCCCACCTATGGCTACACCTTC

d_call: TRBD1
clone_size: many
v_call: TRBV6-1
j_call: TRBJ2-5
cdr3_aa: CASSVPRTGQETQYF
cdr3_nt: TGTGCCAGCAGTGTCCCCCGGACAGGGCAAGAGACCCAGTACTTC

d_call: NA
clone_size: many
v_call: TRBV9
j_call: TRBJ1-1
cdr3_aa: CASSVGRGARTEAFF
cdr3_nt: TGTGCCAGCAGCGTAGGCAGGGGCGCGAGGACTGAAGCTTTCTTT

d_call: TRBD1
clone_size: few
v_call: TRBV20-1
j_call: TRBJ2-2
cdr3_aa: CSASLVQGVVGELFF
cdr3_nt: TGCAGTGCTAGCCTCGTGCAGGGGGTTGTCGGGGAGCTGTTTTTT

d_call: NA
clone_size: many
v_call: TRBV6-5
j_call: TRBJ2-7
cdr3_aa: CASGIPDRYEQYF
cdr3_nt: TGTGCCAGCGGTATCCCCGATCGTTACGAGCAGTACTTC

d_call: TRBD2
clone_size: many
v_call: TRBV27
j_call: TRBJ2-4
cdr3_aa: CASRSGGSVQYF
cdr3_nt: TGTGCCAGCAGGAGCGGGGGTTCGGTTCAGTACTTC

d_call: NA
clone_size: NA
v_call: TRBV27
j_call: TRBJ1-5
cdr3_aa: CASSRATHQPQHF
cdr3_nt: TGTGCCAGCAGTAGAGCGACTCATCAGCCCCAGCATTTT

d_call: TRBD2
clone_size: many
v_call: TRBV6-1
j_call: TRBJ2-7
cdr3_aa: CASSEEGLAGIEQYF
cdr3_nt: TGTGCCAGCAGTGAGGAGGGGCTAGCGGGAATCGAGCAGTACTTC

d_call: TRBD2
clone_size: NA
v_call: TRBV30
j_call: TRBJ2-5
cdr3_aa: CAWNWTSGKETQYF
cdr3_nt: TGTGCCTGGAATTGGACTAGCGGGAAAGAGACCCAGTACTTC

d_call: TRBD1
clone_size: NA
v_call: TRBV20-1
j_call: TRBJ2-7
cdr3_aa: CSAYRAGRDRGFEQYF
cdr3_nt: TGCAGTGCTTATCGAGCCGGACGGGACAGGGGTTTCGAGCAGTACTTC

d_call: NA
clone_size: NA
v_call: TRBV4-1
j_call: TRBJ1-2
cdr3_aa: CASSQGGPADGYTF
cdr3_nt: TGCGCCAGCAGCCAAGGGGGACCGGCGGATGGCTACACCTTC

d_call: TRBD2
clone_size: many
v_call: TRBV28
j_call: TRBJ2-7
cdr3_aa: CATGGNYEQYF
cdr3_nt: TGTGCCACGGGGGGTAACTACGAGCAGTACTTC

d_call: NA
clone_size: NA
v_call: TRBV6-1
j_call: TRBJ1-5
cdr3_aa: CASSDHRRQPQHF
cdr3_nt: TGTGCCAGCAGTGACCATCGGCGTCAGCCCCAGCATTTT

d_call: TRBD2
clone_size: NA
v_call: TRBV7-2
j_call: TRBJ2-6
cdr3_aa: CASSFAGVGGANVLTF
cdr3_nt: TGTGCCAGCAGCTTTGCGGGAGTAGGCGGGGCCAACGTCCTGACTTTC

d_call: TRBD2
clone_size: many
v_call: TRBV6-1
j_call: TRBJ2-7
cdr3_aa: CASSESLAGVTYEQYF
cdr3_nt: TGTGCCAGCAGTGAATCCCTAGCGGGAGTCACCTACGAGCAGTACTTC

d_call: NA
clone_size: many
v_call: TRBV12-3/TRBV12-4
j_call: TRBJ1-5
cdr3_aa: CASSLSGIGVQPQHF
cdr3_nt: TGTGCCAGCAGTTTAAGCGGGATCGGGGTTCAGCCCCAGCATTTT

d_call: TRBD2
clone_size: once
v_call: TRBV20-1
j_call: TRBJ2-7
cdr3_aa: CSATETGTRGEQYF
cdr3_nt: TGCAGTGCTACAGAAACCGGGACTAGGGGCGAGCAGTACTTC

d_call: TRBD2
clone_size: NA
v_call: TRBV6-1
j_call: TRBJ2-7
cdr3_aa: CASNVGGSAYEQSF
cdr3_nt: TGTGCCAGCAATGTGGGAGGGAGCGCCTACGAGCAGTCCTTC

d_call: NA
clone_size: NA
v_call: TRBV18
j_call: TRBJ2-7
cdr3_aa: CASSPGVRGSEQYF
cdr3_nt: TGTGCCAGCTCACCAGGGGTTCGGGGAAGCGAGCAGTACTTC

d_call: TRBD2
clone_size: many
v_call: TRBV6-1
j_call: TRBJ2-7
cdr3_aa: CASSEGLAGVEQYF
cdr3_nt: TGTGCCAGCAGTGAGGGACTAGCGGGAGTTGAGCAGTACTTC

d_call: TRBD1
clone_size: NA
v_call: TRBV6-2/TRBV6-3
j_call: TRBJ2-2
cdr3_aa: CASSYGQGDTGELFF
cdr3_nt: TGTGCCAGCAGTTACGGACAGGGCGACACCGGGGAGCTGTTTTTT

d_call: NA
clone_size: many
v_call: TRBV11-2
j_call: TRBJ2-5
cdr3_aa: CASSLVGNPQETQYF
cdr3_nt: TGTGCCAGCAGCTTAGTTGGGAATCCCCAAGAGACCCAGTACTTC

d_call: NA
clone_size: many
v_call: TRBV28
j_call: TRBJ2-7
cdr3_aa: CACSQRTYEQYF
cdr3_nt: TGTGCCTGCAGCCAGAGAACCTACGAGCAGTACTTC

d_call: NA
clone_size: NA
v_call: TRBV7-2
j_call: TRBJ2-7
cdr3_aa: CASRQSGGSSYEQYF
cdr3_nt: TGTGCCAGCAGGCAGTCGGGCGGCAGCTCCTACGAGCAGTACTTC

d_call: TRBD1
clone_size: many
v_call: TRBV20-1
j_call: TRBJ2-5
cdr3_aa: CSAERQGWETQYF
cdr3_nt: TGCAGTGCGGAGAGACAGGGGTGGGAGACCCAGTACTTC

d_call: NA
clone_size: many
v_call: TRBV5-5
j_call: TRBJ2-7
cdr3_aa: CASSPEGGRVSYEQYF
cdr3_nt: TGTGCCAGCAGCCCGGAAGGCGGCAGGGTCTCCTACGAGCAGTACTTC

d_call: TRBD1
clone_size: NA
v_call: TRBV5-1
j_call: TRBJ1-5
cdr3_aa: CASRTGTGDGQPQHF
cdr3_nt: TGCGCCAGCAGGACCGGGACAGGGGACGGTCAGCCCCAGCATTTT

d_call: NA
clone_size: many
v_call: TRBV13
j_call: TRBJ2-7
cdr3_aa: CASSFTSYEQYF
cdr3_nt: TGTGCCAGCAGCTTTACTAGCTACGAGCAGTACTTC

d_call: NA
clone_size: NA
v_call: TRBV20-1
j_call: TRBJ2-7
cdr3_aa: CSARGVGVRFRYEQYF
cdr3_nt: TGCAGTGCTAGAGGCGTAGGCGTCCGTTTTCGTTACGAGCAGTACTTC

d_call: TRBD1
clone_size: many
v_call: TRBV29-1
j_call: TRBJ1-1
cdr3_aa: CSVGQGGNTEAFF
cdr3_nt: TGCAGCGTGGGACAGGGGGGGAACACTGAAGCTTTCTTT

d_call: NA
clone_size: many
v_call: TRBV2
j_call: TRBJ2-5
cdr3_aa: CASSPHQETQYF
cdr3_nt: TGTGCCAGCAGTCCACACCAAGAGACCCAGTACTTC

d_call: TRBD1
clone_size: many
v_call: TRBV28
j_call: TRBJ1-5
cdr3_aa: CASSSDRVLNQPQHF
cdr3_nt: TGTGCCAGCAGTTCTGACAGGGTCCTGAATCAGCCCCAGCATTTT

d_call: NA
clone_size: many
v_call: TRBV10-3
j_call: TRBJ2-3
cdr3_aa: CAISGASASTDTQYF
cdr3_nt: TGTGCCATCAGTGGGGCCTCCGCTAGCACAGATACGCAGTATTTT

d_call: NA
clone_size: many
v_call: TRBV28
j_call: TRBJ2-5
cdr3_aa: CASSYGKETQYF
cdr3_nt: TGTGCCAGCAGTTACGGGAAAGAGACCCAGTACTTC

d_call: NA
clone_size: NA
v_call: TRBV29-1
j_call: TRBJ2-7
cdr3_aa: CSVERETPYEQYF
cdr3_nt: TGCAGCGTTGAAAGGGAGACCCCCTACGAGCAGTACTTC

d_call: NA
clone_size: many
v_call: TRBV14
j_call: TRBJ1-2
cdr3_aa: CASSSKNSAIPYGYTF
cdr3_nt: TGTGCCAGCAGCTCGAAAAACAGCGCCATTCCTTATGGCTACACCTTC

d_call: TRBD1
clone_size: many
v_call: TRBV10-3
j_call: TRBJ1-6
cdr3_aa: CASRSGTGWNSPLHF
cdr3_nt: TGTGCCTCCCGGTCCGGGACAGGGTGGAATTCACCCCTCCACTTT

d_call: NA
clone_size: NA
v_call: TRBV7-6
j_call: TRBJ2-7
cdr3_aa: CASSLRGASEQYF
cdr3_nt: TGTGCCAGCAGCTTAAGGGGGGCTAGCGAGCAGTACTTC

d_call: NA
clone_size: many
v_call: TRBV2
j_call: TRBJ1-5
cdr3_aa: CASSGERGLNQPQHF
cdr3_nt: TGTGCCAGCAGCGGGGAGAGAGGCCTCAATCAGCCCCAGCATTTT

d_call: NA
clone_size: many
v_call: TRBV9
j_call: TRBJ1-2
cdr3_aa: CASSLQGGFGYTF
cdr3_nt: TGTGCCAGCAGCTTGCAGGGAGGGTTTGGCTACACCTTC

d_call: TRBD1
clone_size: many
v_call: TRBV4-1
j_call: TRBJ2-4
cdr3_aa: CASRRRDRDFTIQYF
cdr3_nt: TGCGCCTCCCGGAGACGGGACAGGGATTTCACCATTCAGTACTTC